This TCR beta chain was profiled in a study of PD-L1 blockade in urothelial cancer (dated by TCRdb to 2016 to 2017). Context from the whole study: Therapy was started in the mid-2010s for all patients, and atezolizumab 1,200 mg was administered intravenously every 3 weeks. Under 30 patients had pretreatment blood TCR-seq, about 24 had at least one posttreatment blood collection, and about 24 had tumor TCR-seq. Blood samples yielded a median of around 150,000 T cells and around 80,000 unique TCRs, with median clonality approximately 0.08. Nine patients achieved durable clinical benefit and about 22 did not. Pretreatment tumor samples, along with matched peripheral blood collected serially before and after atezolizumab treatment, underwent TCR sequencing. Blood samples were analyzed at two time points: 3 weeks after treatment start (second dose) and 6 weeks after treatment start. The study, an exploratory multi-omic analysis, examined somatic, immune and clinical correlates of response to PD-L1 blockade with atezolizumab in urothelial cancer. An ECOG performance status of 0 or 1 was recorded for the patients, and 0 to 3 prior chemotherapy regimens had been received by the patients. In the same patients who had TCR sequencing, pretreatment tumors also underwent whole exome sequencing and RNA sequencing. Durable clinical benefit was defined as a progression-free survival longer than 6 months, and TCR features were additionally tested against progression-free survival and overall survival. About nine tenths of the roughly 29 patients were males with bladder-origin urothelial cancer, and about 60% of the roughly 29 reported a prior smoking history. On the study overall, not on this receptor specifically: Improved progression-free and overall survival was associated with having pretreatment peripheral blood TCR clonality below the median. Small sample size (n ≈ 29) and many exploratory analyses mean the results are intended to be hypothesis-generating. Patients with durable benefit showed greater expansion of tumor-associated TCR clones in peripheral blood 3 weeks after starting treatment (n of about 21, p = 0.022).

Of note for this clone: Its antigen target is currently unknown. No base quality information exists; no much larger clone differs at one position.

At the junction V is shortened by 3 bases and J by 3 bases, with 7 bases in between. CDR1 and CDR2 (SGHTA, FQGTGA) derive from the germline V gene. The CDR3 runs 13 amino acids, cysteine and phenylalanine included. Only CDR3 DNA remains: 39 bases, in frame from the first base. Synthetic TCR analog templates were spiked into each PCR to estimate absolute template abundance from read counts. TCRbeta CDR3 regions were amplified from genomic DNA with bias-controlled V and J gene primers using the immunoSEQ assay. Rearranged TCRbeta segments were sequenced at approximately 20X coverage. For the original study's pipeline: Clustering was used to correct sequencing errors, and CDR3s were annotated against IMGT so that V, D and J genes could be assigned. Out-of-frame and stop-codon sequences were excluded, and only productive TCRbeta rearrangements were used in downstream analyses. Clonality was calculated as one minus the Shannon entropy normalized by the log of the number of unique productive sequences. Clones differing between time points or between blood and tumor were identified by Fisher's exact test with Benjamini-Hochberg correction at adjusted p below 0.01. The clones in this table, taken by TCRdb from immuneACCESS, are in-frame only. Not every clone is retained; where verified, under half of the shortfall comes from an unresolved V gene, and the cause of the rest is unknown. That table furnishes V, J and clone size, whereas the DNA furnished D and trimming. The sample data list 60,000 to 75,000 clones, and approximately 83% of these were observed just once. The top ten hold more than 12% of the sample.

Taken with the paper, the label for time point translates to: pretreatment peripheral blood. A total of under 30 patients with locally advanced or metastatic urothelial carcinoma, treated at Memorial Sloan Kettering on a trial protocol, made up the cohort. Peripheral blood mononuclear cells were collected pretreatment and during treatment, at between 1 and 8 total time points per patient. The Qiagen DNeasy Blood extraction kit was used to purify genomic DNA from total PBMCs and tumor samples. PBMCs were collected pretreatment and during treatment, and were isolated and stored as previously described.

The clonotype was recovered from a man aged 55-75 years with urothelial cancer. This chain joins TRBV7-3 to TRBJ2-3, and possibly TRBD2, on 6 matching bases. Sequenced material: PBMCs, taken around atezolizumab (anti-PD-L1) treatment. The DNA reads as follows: TGTGCCAGCAGCTTCGGGGGAACAGATACGCAGTATTTT. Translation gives CASSFGGTDTQYF.